These 31 T cell receptor beta chains originate from one sample sequenced in a study of a mutant IDH1 vaccine in newly diagnosed glioma. The time point denotes: week 35, safety follow-up. What each vaccine dose contained was 300 ug of mutant IDH1 20-mer peptide, accompanied by topical imiquimod. This table comes from immunoSEQ multiplex PCR, and its TCRdb copy is limited to in-frame clones, with some not included. The profile shows around 32,000 clones, 60% to 80% of them singletons. No antigen has been identified for these receptors. The sample in question was PBMCs, obtained from a glioma patient whose treatment included an IDH1 peptide vaccine. The source is a woman in her 30s with glioma. Some clones in this sample may be carry-over from other donors' samples.

V is TRBV7-3 and J is TRBJ2-3; D not certain. Germline V gene sequence: CDR1 SGHTA, CDR2 FQGTGA. The V end lost 5 bases, the J end lost 2 bases, and 11 bases lay between the germline ends. The length of the CDR3 is 14 residues. The CDR3: CASSPVGNTDTQYF. CDR3 nucleotides: TGTGCCAGCAGCCCCGTGGGGAACACAGATACGCAGTATTTT.

This CDR3 is CASSRKFF. The CDR3 coding sequence is TGTGCCAGCAGCCGGAAGTTCTTC. This chain links TRBV21-1 with TRBJ2-1. TRBV21-1 is a pseudogene. CDR3 length: 8 residues.

This clone is categorized as medium-sized. The chain employs TRBV28 and TRBJ1-5, with unresolved D. CDR3 length: 17 amino acids. Germline V CDR1 and CDR2: MDHEN, SYDVKM. Trimming shortened V by 6 bases and J by 0 bases, and 18 bases separated the two germline ends. As DNA, the CDR3 is TGTGCCAGCAGCCCCCCCCCGGCTGTCCGTAGCAATCAGCCCCAGCATTTT. Protein: CASSPPPAVRSNQPQHF.

J is TRBJ2-1 and V is TRBV28; 10 positions match TRBD2. CDR1 and CDR2 from the germline V gene are MDHEN and SYDVKM. This CDR3 has 14 amino acids. V was clipped by 5 bases and J by 4 bases; unmatched bases: 2. As DNA, the CDR3 is TGTGCCAGCAGTCCGGGACTAGCGTACAATGAGCAGTTCTTC. Residues: CASSPGLAYNEQFF.

The chain recombines TRBV5-8 with TRBJ2-1; D gene uncertain. Germline CDR1 is SGHTS and CDR2 is YDEGEE. The CDR3 is 12 residues long. V lost 2 bases, J lost 5 bases, and 5 bases lay in between. The CDR3 DNA reads TGTGCCAGCAGCTTTTTTAACAATGAGCAGTTCTTC. It translates to CASSFFNNEQFF.

The chain uses TRBV7-6 and TRBJ2-1; D uncertain. The CDR3 runs 16 residues. V was clipped by 2 bases and J by 7 bases, with 18 bases between them. Germline CDR1 SGHVS, CDR2 FNYEAQ. In nucleotides, the CDR3 is TGTGCCAGCAGCTTAAGGGTCCTCGCAGTGGGGAATGAGCAGTTCTTC. Amino acids: CASSLRVLAVGNEQFF. Full variable domain (rest looked up from reference TRBV7-6 and TRBJ2-1): GAGVSQSPRYKVTKRGQDVALRCDPISGHVSLYWYRQALGQGPEFLTYFNYEAQQDKSGLPNDRFSAERPEGSISTLTIQRTEQRDSAMYRCASSLRVLAVGNEQFFGPGTRLTVL.

Turning to this clone: The junction departs from the called germline gene at one end, perhaps through a read error. The chain has TRBV6-6 and TRBJ1-1; possible D gene TRBD1, 6 bases. The V gene's germline CDR1 is MNHNY and CDR2 SVGAGI (reference sequence). The CDR3 spans 12 residues. The CDR3 DNA sequence: TGTGCCGGCAGGGGAGGGAACACTGAAGCTTTCTTT. Its protein product is CAGRGGNTEAFF.

The V call is TRBV10-2, the J call TRBJ1-5, with 9 bases aligning to TRBD1. The germline V gene encodes CDR1 WSHSY and CDR2 SAAADI. The CDR3 consists of 13 residues. Trimming at V came to 7 bases and at J to 4 bases, leaving 2 bases not matched to a gene. As DNA, the CDR3 is TGCGCCAGCACGGACAGGGGTAATCAGCCCCAGCATTTT. Protein: CASTDRGNQPQHF.

This clone was seen a handful of times. This chain connects TRBV6-1 to TRBJ1-1; D unresolved. The CDR3 sequence is 14 residues long. Deletions cut 7 bases from V and 2 bases from J, with 14 bases between. Germline assignment: CDR1 MNHNS and CDR2 SASEGT. This chain's CDR3 is CASITPGGNTEAFF. DNA for the CDR3: TGTGCCAGCATCACCCCGGGAGGAAACACTGAAGCTTTCTTT.

The chain employs TRBV6-1 and TRBJ2-7; perhaps TRBD2 as D (5 bases). The ends were cut back, 7 bases at V and 3 bases at J, with 16 bases in the middle. CDR1 and CDR2 (germline): MNHNS, SASEGT. The CDR3 totals 14 residues. The CDR3 spells CASTADGVDYEQYF. CDR3 in DNA: TGTGCCAGCACCGCTGACGGGGTGGACTACGAGCAGTACTTC.

The gene calls are TRBV5-4 and TRBJ1-2; 7 positions match TRBD1. With 4 bases clipped from V and 4 bases from J, the junction kept 4 bases outside the gene matches. The CDR3 sequence is 13 residues long. Germline V CDR1 and CDR2: SGHNT, YYREEE (reference sequence). This CDR3 is CASSTDRLYGYTF. The CDR3 nucleotides are TGTGCCAGCAGCACGGACAGGCTCTATGGCTACACCTTC.

This clone was found once. The V call is TRBV19, the J call TRBJ1-1; TRBD1 might be the D (5 bases). Per germline, CDR1 LNHDA and CDR2 SQIVND (reference sequence). The V end was cut by 5 bases, the J end by 3 bases, with 10 bases between. This CDR3 is built from 13 residues. CDR3 residues: CASSWRGDTEAFF. The CDR3 DNA sequence: TGTGCCAGTAGTTGGAGAGGGGACACTGAAGCTTTCTTT. Full variable domain (rest looked up from reference TRBV19 and TRBJ1-1): DGGITQSPKYLFRKEGQNVTLSCEQNLNHDAMYWYRQDPGQGLRLIYYSQIVNDFQKGDIAEGYSVSREKKESFPLTVTSAQKNPTAFYLCASSWRGDTEAFFGQGTRLTVV.

The V call is TRBV30, the J call TRBJ2-7; 8 nucleotides agree with TRBD1. V was clipped by 5 bases and J by 0 bases; unmatched bases: 15. Germline CDR1 reads GTSNPN; CDR2 reads SVGIG (reference sequence). There are 17 residues in the CDR3. CDR3 region: CAWDRGGGGTNSYEQYF. The CDR3 DNA reads TGTGCCTGGGACAGGGGAGGCGGCGGGACCAACTCCTACGAGCAGTACTTC. The full variable domain, completed using reference TRBV30 and TRBJ2-7, is SQTIHQWPATLVQPVGSPLSLECTVEGTSNPNLYWYRQAAGRGLQLLFYSVGIGQISSEVPQNLSASRPQDRQFILSSKKLLLSDSGFYLCAWDRGGGGTNSYEQYFGPGTRLTVT.

V and J are TRBV6-5 and TRBJ1-1; D is perhaps TRBD1 (5 bases). Trimming removed 2 bases at V and 5 bases at J, with 12 bases between. The CDR3 length is 14 residues. Looked up from germline, CDR1 is MNHEY and CDR2 is SVGAGI. The CDR3 is CASSYRDVQTEAFF. CDR3 nucleotides: TGTGCCAGCAGTTACCGGGACGTCCAAACTGAAGCTTTCTTT.

J is TRBJ2-2 and V is TRBV7-2; TRBD2 is a possible D gene (6 bases). Germline values: CDR1 SGHTA, CDR2 FQGNSA. The CDR3 length is 13 residues. V was clipped by 4 bases and J by 7 bases, with 10 bases between them. CDR3 protein: CASSSMRGGELFF. The CDR3 DNA follows: TGTGCCAGCAGCTCCATGCGGGGCGGGGAGCTGTTTTTT. Drawing the rest from reference TRBV7-2 and TRBJ2-2, the complete variable domain is GAGVSQSPSNKVTEKGKDVELRCDPISGHTALYWYRQSLGQGLEFLIYFQGNSAPDKSGLPSDRFSAERTGGSVSTLTIQRTQQEDSAVYLCASSSMRGGELFFGEGSRLTVL.

This clone is deemed hyperexpanded. The chain is built from TRBV19 and TRBJ2-1; TRBD2 matches 12 bases. Germline V CDR1 and CDR2: LNHDA, SQIVND (reference sequence). The CDR3 covers 15 residues. Losses at the gene ends were 4 bases for V and 3 bases for J; bases not matched to a gene: 1. CDR3 coding DNA: TGTGCCAGTAGTAAGACTAGCGGGAGCTACAATGAGCAGTTCTTC. It specifies CASSKTSGSYNEQFF.

CDR3 coding DNA: TGTGCCTGGAGCAGGACAGGTCAGAACACTGAAGCTTTCTTT. It codes for CAWSRTGQNTEAFF. The chain recombines TRBV30 with TRBJ1-1; 7 bases are shared with TRBD1. The CDR3 spans 14 residues. The ends lost 3 bases at V and 1 base at J; junction bases unmatched: 5. Germline loops: CDR1 GTSNPN, CDR2 SVGIG (reference sequence).

V is TRBV30 and J is TRBJ2-7; D not resolved. V dropped 0 bases and J dropped 2 bases, with 5 bases sitting between them. Germline lookup yields CDR1 GTSNPN and CDR2 SVGIG (reference sequence). There are 12 residues in the CDR3. The CDR3 DNA reads as TGTGCCTGGAGTGTTGCAGCCTACGAGCAGTACTTC. This translates into CAWSVAAYEQYF.

CDR3 residues: CASSAAGYNEQFF. Here the CDR3 DNA reads TGTGCCAGCAGTGCCGCCGGGTACAATGAGCAGTTCTTC. This sequence joins TRBV2 and TRBJ2-1; no reliable D call. Germline CDR1 and CDR2: SNHLY and FYNNEI. The V end was cut by 4 bases, the J end by 4 bases, with 8 bases between. The CDR3 consists of 13 residues.

The chain is built from TRBV10-1 and TRBJ1-1; no clear D. Germline V lookup: CDR1 WNHNN, CDR2 SYGVQD (reference sequence). Trimming removed 2 bases from V and 9 bases from J, with 13 bases in between. The CDR3 extends over 13 amino acids. In DNA form, the CDR3 reads TGCGCCAGCAGTGAGGACCCCGGGGAAAAAGCTTTCTTT. It specifies CASSEDPGEKAFF.

The table lists this clone with a few counts. This chain joins TRBV27 and TRBJ1-4; D call uncertain. This CDR3 spans 15 amino acids. V was pared by 5 bases and J by 7 bases, with 17 bases between. CDR1 and CDR2 from the germline V gene are MNHEY and SMNVEV (reference sequence). CDR3 coding DNA: TGTGCCAGCAGTCCAGGACTTCGGGCTGGTGAAAAACTGTTTTTT. Protein product: CASSPGLRAGEKLFF.

CDR3 nucleotides: TGTGCCACCAGCAGAGATCTCTCAGAGACCCAGTACTTC. Translating gives CATSRDLSETQYF. The rearrangement joins TRBV15 to TRBJ2-5; D uncertain. V was pared by 0 bases and J by 4 bases, with 6 bases between. This CDR3 is built from 13 residues. The germline CDR1 and CDR2 sequences are LNHNV and YYDKDF (reference sequence).

This chain uses TRBV7-8 with TRBJ2-7, with 12 positions matching TRBD2. Trimming at V came to 7 bases and at J to 0 bases, leaving 13 bases not matched to a gene. Germline values: CDR1 SGHVS, CDR2 FQNEAQ. The CDR3 totals 18 residues. The CDR3 spells CASTLPGLAGLSSYEQYF. As DNA, the CDR3 is TGTGCCAGCACCCTCCCGGGACTAGCGGGCCTTTCCTCCTACGAGCAGTACTTC.

In this sample, this clone turned up a few times. The J gene is TRBJ1-4, the V gene TRBV5-1, with 7 bases fitting TRBD1. Germline CDR1 SGHRS, CDR2 YFSETQ. V trimming: 6 bases; J trimming: 2 bases; junction bases outside the gene matches: 1. This CDR3 comprises 13 residues. CDR3 in DNA: TGCGCCAGCAAACAGGGGACTAATGAAAAACTGTTTTTT. Translation gives CASKQGTNEKLFF.

In the case of this clone: The junction differs from germline at one of its ends, possibly a read error. This rearrangement joins TRBV7-7 to TRBJ2-7; 14 bases match TRBD2. Per the germline V gene, CDR1 is SSHAT and CDR2 is FNYEAQ (reference sequence). CDR3 length: 16 residues. CDR3 sequence reads: CASSPGLAGGHYEQYF. In DNA, the CDR3 is TGTGCTAGCAGCCCCGGACTAGCGGGAGGTCACTACGAGCAGTACTTC.

V gene TRBV19 combines with J gene TRBJ1-4, with TRBD1 as a possible D gene (5 bases). V was cut by 3 bases and J by 6 bases, with 17 bases left in between. CDR3 size: 16 residues. From germline, CDR1 is LNHDA and CDR2 SQIVND (reference sequence). The CDR3 nucleotides are TGTGCCAGTAGTATGTTACGGGTCGGAGGGGATGAAAAACTGTTTTTT. Translation: CASSMLRVGGDEKLFF.

The V and J genes are TRBV7-9 and TRBJ1-1, with D unclear. The CDR3 has 16 amino acids. CDR1 is SEHNR and CDR2 is FQNEAQ in the germline V gene (reference sequence). Between the trimmed V and J ends, which lost 5 bases and 1 base, there was a span of 17 bases. In DNA, the CDR3 is TGTGCCAGCAGCCCCCGCGGAACTCCATGGAACACTGAAGCTTTCTTT. The encoded protein is CASSPRGTPWNTEAFF.

The chain is built from TRBV10-1 and TRBJ2-3; D unclear. CDR3 length: 12 residues. Germline CDR1 and CDR2: WNHNN and SYGVQD (reference sequence). Deletions cut 4 bases from V and 5 bases from J, with 7 bases between. CDR3 residues: CASSVEGDTQYF. CDR3 nucleotides: TGCGCCAGCAGTGTCGAAGGAGATACGCAGTATTTT.

In its sample, this clone was seen a few times. This rearrangement joins TRBV27 to TRBJ1-2, with 9 bases matching TRBD1. Germline values: CDR1 MNHEY, CDR2 SMNVEV (reference sequence). This CDR3 has 14 residues. Trimming removed 3 bases from V and 4 bases from J; junction bases left unmatched: 3. The CDR3 here is CASSFSGQGYGYTF. CDR3 in DNA: TGTGCCAGCAGTTTTTCGGGACAGGGCTATGGCTACACCTTC.

V gene TRBV5-4 combines with J gene TRBJ1-1, with D tentatively TRBD1 (6 bases). The CDR3 covers 14 residues. V lost 2 bases to trimming and J lost 6 bases, with 14 bases between them. Germline-derived CDR1 and CDR2 are SGHNT and YYREEE (reference sequence). In nucleotides, the CDR3 is TGTGCCAGCAGCTTATGGGGGCAATGGGCTGAAGCTTTCTTT. Amino acids: CASSLWGQWAEAFF.

The chain is built from TRBV7-8 and TRBJ2-3, with D uncertain. The CDR3 is 12 residues long. CDR1 is SGHVS and CDR2 is FQNEAQ in the germline V gene. Between the trimmed V and J ends, which lost 3 bases and 6 bases, there was a span of 7 bases. The DNA for the CDR3 is TGTGCCAGCAGCTTTAGTAGGGATACGCAGTATTTT. Translation gives CASSFSRDTQYF.